This T cell receptor beta chain was recovered during a study of beta chain features in type 1 diabetes. Study-wide results and limits: An over-representation of cells with high TCR expression could result from cDNA sequencing. Shortening that was moderate but significant affected the TCRB CDR3s of Type 1 diabetes patients in all four CD4+ subsets.

The investigators reverse transcribed all of the isolated RNA, so they sequenced expressed TCRB transcripts. The method was immunoSEQ multiplex PCR; TCRdb's version includes in-frame clones alone and lacks a portion of them. The sample carries under 400,000 clones, around 12% recorded once. Of note for this clone: Its antigen is not identified.

This CDR3 spans 14 amino acids. The germline V gene has CDR1 GTSNPN and CDR2 SVGIG (reference sequence). Trimming took 3 bases from V and 8 from J, leaving 17 bases between them. Sequenced: naive CD4+ T cells from blood. The TCR comes from a woman between 18 and 29 years old with type 1 diabetes. The V gene is TRBV30, the J gene TRBJ2-1; tentatively, D is TRBD2 (5 bases). CDR3 protein: CAWRKVRGIDEQFF. The DNA of the CDR3 is TGTGCCTGGAGGAAGGTTCGAGGGATCGATGAGCAGTTCTTC.